The source of this T cell receptor (beta chain) is a study of post-analysis software for immune sequencing data. This CDR3 region has 15 residues. CDR1 and CDR2 (germline): LGHNA, YNFKEQ. With 4 bases removed from V and 5 bases from J, the gap between germline ends came to 15 bases. This clonotype was seen a handful of times. The antigen remains unidentified. The TCR beta cDNA libraries contained unique molecular identifiers. MiXCR, run by TCRdb on the PCR reads, gives a single entry per CDR3 protein. The sample gives 550,000 to 700,000 distinct CDR3 sequences, roughly 46% of which show up once; about 1.5% is in the top ten. General observations from the study: Relative to controls, patients with multiple sclerosis showed significantly lower normalized Chao1 diversity. When patients were compared with controls, a handful of TRBV segments were more frequent, TRBV5-6, TRBV5-1 and TRBV20-1 among them.

This clonotype originated in a girl aged 5 to 17 with multiple sclerosis. The gene calls are TRBV4-2 and TRBJ2-1, with unresolved D. The source material was blood. The CDR3 region is CASSPAGRTDNEQFF. CDR3 DNA: TGTGCCAGCAGCCCAGCCGGCCGTACCGACAATGAGCAGTTCTTC.